The rows below give T cell receptor beta chains drawn from one sample of a study of blood T cells in healthy people across ages. TCRdb passed the 5' RACE reads through MiXCR, listing each CDR3 protein once. The sample lists 550,000 to 800,000 distinct CDR3 sequences; approximately 21% were seen once. What was sequenced was blood. The source of these receptors is a man in his 70s in good health. The CDR3 runs from the conserved cysteine through the conserved F or W. A D gene is named only where the DNA matches it firmly. Clone size appears in some rows only: once, few, many, or a class for an expanded clone.

d_gene: -; v_gene: TRBV11-2; j_gene: TRBJ2-7; len: 14; abundance: -; CDR3nt: TGTGCCAGCAGGACGGGTCTTAGCTCCTACGAGCAGTACTTC; CDR3aa: CASRTGLSSYEQYF
d_gene: -; v_gene: TRBV7-8; j_gene: TRBJ2-5; len: 12; abundance: -; CDR3nt: TGTGCCAGCAGCATACCCCAAGAGACCCAGTACTTC; CDR3aa: CASSIPQETQYF
d_gene: TRBD2; v_gene: TRBV6-1; j_gene: TRBJ2-1; len: 15; abundance: few; CDR3nt: TGTGCCAGCACATTAGCGGGAGTTCGAAACGGTGAGCAGTTCTTC; CDR3aa: CASTLAGVRNGEQFF
d_gene: TRBD1; v_gene: TRBV7-9; j_gene: TRBJ2-6; len: 16; abundance: -; CDR3nt: TGTGCCAGCAGCTTAGTTGGGACAGCTGGGGCCAACGTCCTGACTTTC; CDR3aa: CASSLVGTAGANVLTF
d_gene: -; v_gene: TRBV28; j_gene: TRBJ2-7; len: 17; abundance: few; CDR3nt: TGTGCCAGCAGCCTGGACCTTGGGACTTCAAGCTCCTACGAGCAGTACTTC; CDR3aa: CASSLDLGTSSSYEQYF
d_gene: -; v_gene: TRBV3-1; j_gene: TRBJ2-2; len: 15; abundance: few; CDR3nt: TGTGCCAGCAGCCGAACAACACAGAACACCGGGGAGCTGTTTTTT; CDR3aa: CASSRTTQNTGELFF
d_gene: TRBD2; v_gene: TRBV3-1; j_gene: TRBJ2-2; len: 18; abundance: -; CDR3nt: TGTGCCAGCAGCCAAGCGGCATCTGGCGCGGGAGCAGTCGGGGAGCTGTTTTTT; CDR3aa: CASSQAASGAGAVGELFF
d_gene: -; v_gene: TRBV19; j_gene: TRBJ2-5; len: 15; abundance: -; CDR3nt: TGTGCCAGTAGTAGGGGAGGACTCTCACAAGAGACCCAGTACTTC; CDR3aa: CASSRGGLSQETQYF
d_gene: TRBD1; v_gene: TRBV20-1; j_gene: TRBJ2-7; len: 11; abundance: few; CDR3nt: TGCAGTGCTAGTACGACAGGGGGCCAGTACTTC; CDR3aa: CSASTTGGQYF
d_gene: TRBD2; v_gene: TRBV3-1; j_gene: TRBJ2-1; len: 16; abundance: -; CDR3nt: TGTGCCAGCAGCCAATCCCTAGCGGGAGGGAGGGATGAGCAGTTCTTC; CDR3aa: CASSQSLAGGRDEQFF
d_gene: -; v_gene: TRBV6-2/TRBV6-3; j_gene: TRBJ2-5; len: 15; abundance: -; CDR3nt: TGTGCCAGCAGACGGGGGACAGCGAGACAAGAGACCCAGTACTTC; CDR3aa: CASRRGTARQETQYF